Listed below are T cell receptor beta chains from one sample, sequenced in a study of a mutant IDH1 vaccine in newly diagnosed glioma. These TCRs are of unknown antigen specificity. The method was immunoSEQ multiplex PCR; TCRdb's version includes in-frame clones alone and lacks a portion of them. This sample yields over 50,000 clones, of which 80% to 90% are seen a single time; approximately 4.6% belongs to the top ten. Sequenced material: PBMCs, taken from a glioma patient whose treatment included an IDH1 peptide vaccine. Receptors were obtained from a woman in her forties with glioma. Both conserved end residues are part of each CDR3. Each record gives: V gene, clone size, J gene, D gene, CDR3 protein, CDR3 DNA. A D gene is named only where the DNA matches it firmly. Clone size is stated in some rows and not others, as once, few, many or a class when expanded.

>TRBV7-2|-|TRBJ2-2|-
CASARAGAGELFF
TGTGCCAGCGCCCGGGCGGGCGCCGGGGAGCTGTTTTTT
>TRBV10-3|-|TRBJ2-7|-
CAISESQGQGNEQYF
TGTGCCATCAGTGAGTCGCAAGGGCAGGGGAACGAGCAGTACTTC
>TRBV14|once|TRBJ1-2|-
CASSQEYLYGYTF
TGTGCCAGCAGCCAAGAGTACTTATATGGCTACACCTTC
>TRBV9|-|TRBJ1-4|TRBD1
CASSVDRVGEKLFF
TGTGCCAGCAGCGTCGACAGGGTAGGAGAAAAACTGTTTTTT
>TRBV6-6|-|TRBJ1-5|-
CASSYGRRNQPQHF
TGTGCCAGCAGTTACGGGCGGCGTAATCAGCCCCAGCATTTT
>TRBV5-5|-|TRBJ1-2|TRBD1
CASSLGGAQGANYGYTF
TGTGCCAGCAGCTTGGGGGGGGCCCAGGGGGCTAACTATGGCTACACCTTC
>TRBV4-3|once|TRBJ1-2|-
CASSHQHRDGGYTF
TGCGCCAGCAGCCATCAACACAGGGACGGAGGCTACACCTTC
>TRBV28|-|TRBJ2-5|TRBD1
CASSLILQGIQETQYF
TGTGCCAGCAGTTTAATCCTACAGGGGATCCAAGAGACCCAGTACTTC
>TRBV27|-|TRBJ2-7|TRBD2
CASSYRLAGDGEQYF
TGTGCCAGCAGTTACCGACTAGCGGGAGATGGCGAGCAGTACTTC
>TRBV15|-|TRBJ2-7|TRBD2
CATSPGGSDGQYF
TGTGCCACCTCACCGGGAGGGTCTGACGGGCAGTACTTC
>TRBV28|-|TRBJ1-3|-
CASSSSITIYF
TGTGCCAGCAGTTCGTCAATCACCATATATTTT
>TRBV6-5|-|TRBJ2-7|TRBD1
CASSAQGALTEQYF
TGTGCCAGCAGTGCCCAGGGGGCCTTAACTGAGCAGTACTTC
>TRBV5-1|-|TRBJ2-4|-
CASSLSVGLAKNIQYF
TGCGCCAGCAGCTTGAGTGTTGGATTAGCCAAAAACATTCAGTACTTC
>TRBV5-1|-|TRBJ2-7|-
CASSLLVAGEQYF
TGCGCCAGCAGCTTGCTAGTAGCAGGCGAGCAGTACTTC
>TRBV11-2|-|TRBJ2-1|TRBD2
CASSSPARGDPNEQFF
TGTGCCAGCAGCTCACCAGCCCGGGGGGATCCCAATGAGCAGTTCTTC
>TRBV10-2|-|TRBJ1-1|-
CASSSFDRARANEAFF
TGCGCCAGCAGTTCCTTCGACAGAGCGAGGGCCAATGAAGCTTTCTTT
>TRBV2|-|TRBJ1-4|TRBD1
CASSVGQGARELFF
TGTGCCAGCAGCGTGGGACAGGGGGCGAGGGAACTGTTTTTT
>TRBV29-1|once|TRBJ2-1|TRBD2
CSVEREGRNEQFF
TGCAGCGTTGAACGGGAGGGCCGGAATGAGCAGTTCTTC
>TRBV2|-|TRBJ1-2|-
CASSDAGSTNYGYTF
TGTGCCAGCAGTGACGCGGGCAGCACTAACTATGGCTACACCTTC
>TRBV19|-|TRBJ2-1|-
CASSIAPADNEQFF
TGTGCCAGTAGTATTGCTCCGGCGGACAATGAGCAGTTCTTC
>TRBV4-1|-|TRBJ1-2|-
CASSQEPRGGYGYTF
TGCGCCAGCAGCCAAGAGCCAAGGGGTGGCTATGGCTACACCTTC
>TRBV30|-|TRBJ2-3|TRBD1
CASDRAYSTDTQYF
TGTGCCAGCGACAGGGCGTACAGCACAGATACGCAGTATTTT
>TRBV19|-|TRBJ1-2|-
CASRRYDAGEFYGYTF
TGTGCCAGTAGGAGGTACGACGCGGGGGAGTTCTATGGCTACACCTTC
>TRBV10-3|-|TRBJ2-7|-
CAISEGSEAYEQYF
TGTGCCATCAGTGAGGGGTCTGAGGCCTACGAGCAGTACTTC
>TRBV5-5|-|TRBJ1-4|-
CASRKGGTNEKLFF
TGTGCCAGCAGGAAAGGGGGAACTAATGAAAAACTGTTTTTT
>TRBV9|-|TRBJ1-3|-
CASSVGEGNTIYF
TGTGCCAGCAGCGTAGGAGAAGGAAACACCATATATTTT
>TRBV5-1|-|TRBJ2-1|-
CASSLDRNYNEQFF
TGCGCCAGCAGCTTGGATAGGAACTACAATGAGCAGTTCTTC
>TRBV28|once|TRBJ1-1|-
CASSFSGYRTNTEAFF
TGTGCCAGCAGTTTTTCAGGGTATCGTACGAACACTGAAGCTTTCTTT
>TRBV6-5|-|TRBJ2-1|TRBD2
CASGGRGYNEQFF
TGTGCCAGTGGCGGGAGGGGATACAATGAGCAGTTCTTC
>TRBV19|-|TRBJ2-1|TRBD2
CASSIRIGLAGGTVYNEQFF
TGTGCCAGTAGTATACGAATTGGACTAGCGGGGGGGACCGTGTACAATGAGCAGTTCTTC
>TRBV11-2|-|TRBJ1-1|-
CASSFPGEKGGAFF
TGTGCCAGCAGCTTCCCGGGGGAAAAGGGGGGAGCTTTCTTT
>TRBV2|-|TRBJ2-7|TRBD2
CASSVETSDGEQYF
TGTGCCAGCAGTGTTGAGACTAGCGACGGCGAGCAGTACTTC
>TRBV29-1|-|TRBJ1-1|-
CSVEAQPGVMNTEAFF
TGCAGCGTTGAAGCTCAACCAGGGGTGATGAACACTGAAGCTTTCTTT
>TRBV4-1|few|TRBJ1-1|-
CASSQVGKRNTEAFF
TGCGCCAGCAGCCAAGTTGGGAAAAGGAACACTGAAGCTTTCTTT
>TRBV5-4|-|TRBJ2-6|-
CASSLELSGANVLTF
TGTGCCAGCAGCTTGGAGCTCTCTGGGGCCAACGTCCTGACTTTC
>TRBV27|few|TRBJ2-1|TRBD2
CASSTPLAGPWNEQFF
TGTGCCAGCAGTACACCTCTAGCGGGTCCTTGGAATGAGCAGTTCTTC